The clone carrying this TCR beta chain has ten or more counts. Antigen unknown. CDR3 length: 14 residues. Germline assignment: CDR1 MNHNS and CDR2 SASEGT. The germline V and J ends were trimmed by 6 bases and 0 bases, with 11 bases remaining between them. Time point of the sample: newly diagnosed GD, antithyroid drugs for less than 3 months. The TCR library used RNA extracted from PBMCs. Clinicians diagnosed Graves' disease using American Thyroid Association guidelines. This specimen comes from a study of regulatory T cells in long-lasting Graves disease. Study-wide results and caveats: Under persistent disease, TRBV28, TRBJ1-2 and TRBJ2-5 were used preferentially.

Arm-PCR of CDR3 regions and iRepertoire HTBI primers were the basis on which TCR beta libraries were built. TCRdb ran MiXCR on the multiplex PCR reads and lists one entry per CDR3 protein. The sample includes hundreds of thousands of distinct CDR3 sequences, 15% to 20% of them seen just once. Another study also made use of these data, one on T cells in Graves' hyperthyroidism and ophthalmopathy.

The sequence was obtained from a woman in her 30s with Graves disease. The chain carries TRBV6-1 and TRBJ1-1, with D perhaps matching TRBD1 (5 bases). The sample in question was peripheral blood mononuclear cells (PBMCs), obtained at new diagnosis, from a patient treated with antithyroid drugs. In nucleotides, the CDR3 is TGTGCCAGCAGACCCGGGGGACTGAACACTGAAGCTTTCTTT. Translation gives CASRPGGLNTEAFF.